The rows below give T cell receptor beta chains drawn from one sample of a study of blood T cell repertoires in COVID-19. The data were produced by immunoSEQ multiplex PCR, yet TCRdb's version contains in-frame clones alone and is incomplete. The table shows some 99,000 clones, with approximately 80% occurring only once. The sample consisted of peripheral blood. The receptor source for this set is a woman in her forties or fifties with acute or convalescent COVID-19. Each CDR3 is given with its conserved first and last residue. D genes are given only for firm matches. The size of a clone is reported for some rows only, either as once, few or many, or as a class for expanded clones.

TRBD1,.,TRBJ1-5,TRBV10-3,CAISDPGGDSRNQPQHF,TGTGCCATCAGTGACCCTGGCGGGGACAGCCGCAATCAGCCCCAGCATTTT
.,.,TRBJ2-2,TRBV15,CATSREGRTSTNTGELFF,TGTGCCACCAGCAGAGAGGGGAGGACTTCAACCAACACCGGGGAGCTGTTTTTT
TRBD1,.,TRBJ1-5,TRBV25-1,CASSGQGDNQPQHF,TGTGCCAGCAGTGGGCAGGGGGACAATCAGCCCCAGCATTTT
TRBD1,.,TRBJ1-2,TRBV10-3,CAIRDRGPYGYTF,TGTGCCATCAGGGACAGGGGGCCCTATGGCTACACCTTC
TRBD1,.,TRBJ1-2,TRBV5-5,CASSLEVRGRGGGNYGYTF,TGTGCCAGCAGCCTAGAGGTCAGGGGGCGCGGAGGAGGTAACTATGGCTACACCTTC
.,.,TRBJ1-2,TRBV13,CASSLRMEDYGYTF,TGTGCCAGCAGTTTAAGAATGGAGGACTATGGCTACACCTTC
TRBD1,few,TRBJ1-5,TRBV18,CASSPTGTGGFNQPQHF,TGTGCCAGCTCCCCTACCGGGACAGGGGGTTTCAATCAGCCCCAGCATTTT
.,.,TRBJ2-7,TRBV2,CASSEAGGGVEQYF,TGTGCCAGCAGTGAAGCGGGGGGAGGCGTCGAGCAGTACTTC
TRBD2,.,TRBJ2-1,TRBV5-1,CASSSAGGLNEQFF,TGCGCCAGCAGCTCGGCGGGGGGCCTCAATGAGCAGTTCTTC
.,.,TRBJ1-2,TRBV6-5,CASRGPYGYTF,TGTGCCAGCAGGGGGCCCTATGGCTACACCTTC